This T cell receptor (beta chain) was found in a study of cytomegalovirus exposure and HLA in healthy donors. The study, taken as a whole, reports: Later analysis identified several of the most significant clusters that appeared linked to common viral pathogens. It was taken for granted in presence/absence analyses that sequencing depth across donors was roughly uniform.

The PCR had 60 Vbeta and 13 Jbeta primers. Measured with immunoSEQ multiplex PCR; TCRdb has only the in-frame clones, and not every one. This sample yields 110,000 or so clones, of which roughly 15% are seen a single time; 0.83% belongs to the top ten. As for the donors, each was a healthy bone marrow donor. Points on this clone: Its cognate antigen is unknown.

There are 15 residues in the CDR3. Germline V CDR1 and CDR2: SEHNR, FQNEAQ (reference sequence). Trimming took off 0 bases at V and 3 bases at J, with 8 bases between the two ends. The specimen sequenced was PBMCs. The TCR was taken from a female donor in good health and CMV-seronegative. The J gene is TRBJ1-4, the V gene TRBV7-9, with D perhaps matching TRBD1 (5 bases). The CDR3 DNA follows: TGTGCCAGCAGCTTAGCGGGGGGTTCTAATGAAAAACTGTTTTTT. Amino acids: CASSLAGGSNEKLFF.